Below, 22 T cell receptor beta chains from the same sample are listed, as sequenced in a study of cytomegalovirus exposure and HLA in healthy donors. Primers included in the PCR were 60 Vbeta and 13 Jbeta primers. Data came from immunoSEQ multiplex PCR; TCRdb stores just in-frame clones and leaves some out. The table lists over 150,000 clones, around 80% of them singletons. Sequenced material: PBMCs. These receptors all stem from a girl aged 10-17 years in good health and CMV-seropositive.

This chain joins TRBV2 and TRBJ2-2; maybe TRBD2 (6 bases). Looked up from germline, CDR1 is SNHLY and CDR2 is FYNNEI. Trimming took 4 bases from V and 4 from J, leaving 10 bases between them. The CDR3 is made up of 14 amino acids. CDR3 sequence (DNA): TGTGCCAGCAGTGGAACTAGCATCACCGGGGAGCTGTTTTTT. The encoded protein is CASSGTSITGELFF.

This clone was seen a handful of times. V is TRBV11-2 and J is TRBJ2-2; the D is unclear. V gave up 2 bases and J gave up 4 bases, with 11 bases separating them. This CDR3 spans 15 amino acids. Germline V gene lookup returns CDR1 SGHAT and CDR2 FQNNGV. This CDR3 is CASSLIGRFTGELFF. CDR3 coding DNA: TGTGCCAGCAGCTTAATTGGCAGGTTCACCGGGGAGCTGTTTTTT.

For this clone: Distinct nucleotide sequences in the sample also encode this CDR3. CDR3 sequence: CASSYRGNQPQHF. The CDR3 DNA follows: TGTGCCAGCAGTTACCGGGGGAATCAGCCCCAGCATTTT. The rearrangement uses TRBV6-5 and TRBJ1-5, with D possibly being TRBD1 (5 bases). V was pared by 2 bases and J by 4 bases, with 6 bases between. The CDR3 has 13 residues. Germline CDR1 MNHEY, CDR2 SVGAGI.

This chain uses TRBV2 with TRBJ1-2, with 9 bases matching TRBD1. Trimming removed 0 bases from V and 4 bases from J; junction bases left unmatched: 9. CDR3 size: 17 residues. Germline CDR1 is SNHLY and CDR2 is FYNNEI. The DNA for the CDR3 is TGTGCCAGCAGTGAAGCGCTTCTACAGGGGGCCGGCTATGGCTACACCTTC. It specifies CASSEALLQGAGYGYTF.

The chain combines TRBV9 with TRBJ2-2; TRBD2 matches 10 bases. Trimming took 0 bases from V and 6 from J; bases not matched to a gene: 14. The CDR3 runs to 19 residues. Germline lookup yields CDR1 SGDLS and CDR2 YYNGEE. CDR3 nucleotide sequence: TGTGCCAGCAGCGTAGTCCTCTCCCAAGCGGGGGGGCCGTCCGGGGAGCTGTTTTTT. It specifies CASSVVLSQAGGPSGELFF.

The J gene is TRBJ2-1, the V gene TRBV9; possibly TRBD1 for D (6 bases). V lost 1 base and J lost 10, with 18 bases in between. Germline CDR1 reads SGDLS; CDR2 reads YYNGEE. The CDR3 sequence is 15 residues long. The CDR3 nucleotides read TGTGCCAGCAGCGTAACCGAAACAGGGTCGAGGGAGCAGTTCTTC. Its protein product is CASSVTETGSREQFF. The whole variable domain, filled in from reference TRBV9 and TRBJ2-1, reads DSGVTQTPKHLITATGQRVTLRCSPRSGDLSVYWYQQSLDQGLQFLIQYYNGEERAKGNILERFSAQQFPDLHSELNLSSLELGDSALYFCASSVTETGSREQFFGPGTRLTVL.

The J gene is TRBJ2-5, the V gene TRBV28; D not certain. The CDR3 length is 11 residues. Trimming stripped 10 bases from V and 2 bases from J, with 8 bases between. Per germline, CDR1 MDHEN and CDR2 SYDVKM. CDR3 loop: CANIQQETQYF. The DNA for the CDR3 is TGTGCCAATATACAACAAGAGACCCAGTACTTC.

V usage is TRBV7-9 and J usage is TRBJ1-2, with 7 bases lining up with TRBD1. The CDR3 runs 15 residues. The V and J ends lost 0 bases and 3 bases, in that order; junction bases with no gene match: 4. The germline CDR1 and CDR2 sequences are SEHNR and FQNEAQ (reference sequence). DNA of the CDR3: TGTGCCAGCAGCTTAGCCCCGGGACAGCACTATGGCTACACCTTC. Its translation: CASSLAPGQHYGYTF.

The chain employs TRBV11-2 and TRBJ2-3; D remains unclear. V lost 5 bases and J lost 6, with 12 bases in between. In germline, CDR1 is SGHAT, CDR2 FQNNGV. CDR3 length equals 13 residues. The CDR3 reads CASSGYWADTQYF. CDR3 bases: TGTGCCAGCAGCGGGTACTGGGCGGATACGCAGTATTTT.

This clone was counted a few times. The rearrangement links TRBV25-1 to TRBJ1-2; no reliable D call. Germline V gene sequence: CDR1 MGHDK, CDR2 SYGVNS. CDR3 length: 14 amino acids. V dropped 5 bases and J dropped 5 bases, with 15 bases sitting between them. DNA of the CDR3: TGTGCCAGCAGTCTCGAGGGCCCCCTTTATGGCTACACCTTC. Encoded protein: CASSLEGPLYGYTF.

The chain recombines TRBV6-1 with TRBJ2-3, with a tentative D call TRBD2 (7 bases). V lost 8 bases, J lost 6 bases, and 18 bases lay in between. The CDR3 has 14 amino acids. Looked up from germline, CDR1 is MNHNS and CDR2 is SASEGT. In DNA form, the CDR3 reads TGTGCCAGCGTCCGGGAAAGGGGGGGGGATACGCAGTATTTT. Its translation is CASVRERGGDTQYF.

V is TRBV27 and J is TRBJ1-4, with 8 bases that match TRBD1. The V segment lost 8 bases and the J segment 3 bases; nucleotides outside the gene matches: 5. The CDR3 consists of 14 residues. In germline, CDR1 is MNHEY, CDR2 SMNVEV (reference sequence). The chain's CDR3 is CASRTGGSNEKLFF. CDR3 DNA sequence: TGTGCCAGCCGAACAGGGGGGTCTAATGAAAAACTGTTTTTT.

Notes on this clone: A junction boundary mismatches the germline segment, possibly from a read error. This chain's CDR3 is CASSPGQGRDEQFF. The CDR3 region has the DNA TGTGCTAGCAGCCCGGGACAGGGACGCGATGAGCAGTTCTTC. The gene calls are TRBV7-7 and TRBJ2-1, with TRBD1 matching over 9 bases. Germline CDR1 is SSHAT and CDR2 is FNYEAQ (reference sequence). There are 14 residues in the CDR3.

The rearrangement links TRBV7-2 to TRBJ2-3, with 10 bases fitting TRBD2. The CDR3 spans 17 residues. The V gene end was trimmed by 2 bases and the J gene end by 2 bases; junction bases not matched to a gene: 7. Germline V gene sequence: CDR1 SGHTA, CDR2 FQGNSA. This CDR3 reads CASSLLAGVPHTDTQYF. The CDR3, as DNA: TGTGCCAGCAGCTTACTAGCGGGAGTTCCCCACACAGATACGCAGTATTTT.

The chain has TRBV2 and TRBJ2-5; 9 bases match TRBD1. The germline gives CDR1 SNHLY, CDR2 FYNNEI. The CDR3 has 12 residues. Germline trimming cut 6 bases from V and 4 bases from J; bases unmatched to any gene: 0. For the CDR3, the DNA is TGTGCCAGCAGGGGACAGGGAGAGACCCAGTACTTC. This codes for CASRGQGETQYF. Drawing the rest from reference TRBV2 and TRBJ2-5, the complete variable domain is EPEVTQTPSHQVTQMGQEVILRCVPISNHLYFYWYRQILGQKVEFLVSFYNNEISEKSEIFDDQFSVERPDGSNFTLKIRSTKLEDSAMYFCASRGQGETQYFGPGTRLLVL.

In this sample, this clone turned up once. The gene calls are TRBV2 and TRBJ2-7; the D is unclear. The V end was cut by 0 bases, the J end by 2 bases, with 8 bases between. The CDR3 sequence is 14 residues long. The germline CDR1 and CDR2 sequences are SNHLY and FYNNEI. The CDR3 nucleotides are TGTGCCAGCAGTGAAGCGATAACTACCTACGAGCAGTACTTC. Translated, it gives CASSEAITTYEQYF.

The rearrangement uses TRBV25-1 and TRBJ1-1, with D possibly being TRBD1 (6 bases). The length of the CDR3 is 17 residues. Trimming took off 1 base at V and 5 bases at J, with 20 bases between the two ends. The V gene's germline CDR1 is MGHDK and CDR2 SYGVNS. The CDR3 sequence: CASSEFAPGGPGTEAFF. The DNA of the CDR3 is TGTGCCAGCAGTGAATTTGCGCCCGGGGGGCCTGGAACTGAAGCTTTCTTT.

In DNA form, the CDR3 reads TGTGCCAGCAGTCCCGACCTGCGCGGGGGGCGATATGAGCAGTTCTTC. Translating gives CASSPDLRGGRYEQFF. This chain uses TRBV27 with TRBJ2-1, with TRBD2 matching 8 bases. The trim removed 5 bases at V and 8 bases at J, leaving 14 bases unmatched. Germline CDR1 and CDR2: MNHEY and SMNVEV (reference sequence). This CDR3 spans 16 amino acids.

V gene TRBV7-2 combines with J gene TRBJ2-2; maybe TRBD1 (6 bases). This CDR3 has 14 residues. Between the trimmed V and J ends, which lost 2 bases and 6 bases, there was a span of 10 bases. Germline V gene sequence: CDR1 SGHTA, CDR2 FQGNSA. CDR3 bases: TGTGCCAGCAGCTTAAGGGGGTTCGCCGGGGAGCTGTTTTTT. Translating it yields CASSLRGFAGELFF.

The V call is TRBV25-1, the J call TRBJ2-3, with 8 bases that match TRBD2. The length of the CDR3 is 13 residues. V shed 7 bases, J shed 6 bases, and the junction held 6 bases outside the gene matches. The germline CDR1 and CDR2 sequences are MGHDK and SYGVNS. CDR3: CASTRGGSDTQYF. In DNA form, the CDR3 reads TGTGCCAGCACCCGGGGGGGGTCGGATACGCAGTATTTT.

The DNA for the CDR3 is TGTGCCAGCAGTCCTAGCTACGAGCAGTACTTC. Translated: CASSPSYEQYF. The chain uses TRBV7-8 and TRBJ2-7, with D uncertain. The CDR3 is 11 amino acids. V was shortened by 6 bases and J by 3 bases, with 6 bases between the two germline ends. Germline CDR1 reads SGHVS; CDR2 reads FQNEAQ.

This chain links TRBV6-1 with TRBJ1-2, with 7 bases aligning to TRBD1. The CDR3 sequence is 18 residues long. Germline V gene data show CDR1 as MNHNS and CDR2 as SASEGT. V shed 2 bases and J 4 bases; nucleotides not matched to a gene: 16. The CDR3 reads CASSERRRGGLPFYGYTF. In nucleotides, the CDR3 is TGTGCCAGCAGTGAAAGACGGCGAGGGGGCCTGCCTTTCTATGGCTACACCTTC.